The T cell receptor beta chain described here comes from a study of T cell changes during pregnancy in multiple sclerosis. The germline V gene encodes CDR1 SGHVS and CDR2 FQNEAQ. Losses at the gene ends were 4 bases for V and 4 bases for J; bases not matched to a gene: 9. This CDR3 is 15 amino acids long. Data came from immunoSEQ multiplex PCR; TCRdb stores just in-frame clones and leaves some out. The sample has 45,000 or so clones, about 90% seen once; the top ten hold around 10%. The V call is TRBV7-8, the J call TRBJ2-7; TRBD1 matches 8 bases. The starting material was CD8+ T cells from peripheral blood mononuclear cells, obtained after pregnancy. This TCR derives from a female donor with multiple sclerosis, enrolled in a pregnancy study. The CDR3 here is CASSYAGTGRYEQYF. The DNA of the CDR3 is TGTGCCAGCAGCTACGCCGGGACAGGCCGGTACGAGCAGTACTTC.